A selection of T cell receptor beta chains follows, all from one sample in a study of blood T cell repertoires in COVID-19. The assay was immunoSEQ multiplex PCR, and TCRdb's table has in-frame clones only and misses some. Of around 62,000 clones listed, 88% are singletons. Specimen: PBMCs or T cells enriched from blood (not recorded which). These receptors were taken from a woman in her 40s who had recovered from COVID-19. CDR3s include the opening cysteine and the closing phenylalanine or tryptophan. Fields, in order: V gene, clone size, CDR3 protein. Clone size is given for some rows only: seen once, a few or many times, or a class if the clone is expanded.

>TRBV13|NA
CASSPDKGLASNTGELFF
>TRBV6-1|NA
CASSEGTGDYNEQFF
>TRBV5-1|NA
CASKGGANVLTF
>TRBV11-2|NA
CASSEQVYEQYF
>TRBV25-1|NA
CASSEYYGSGYTF
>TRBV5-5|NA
CASSLVVGQGADTIYF
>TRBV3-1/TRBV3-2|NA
CASSQDPAGTNEQFF
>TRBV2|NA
CASRPGLAGGSTDTQYF
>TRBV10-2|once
CASSEPTGGKETQYF
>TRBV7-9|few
CASSFRPGSSYEQYF
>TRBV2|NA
CASRISGVNTEAFF
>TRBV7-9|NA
CASTLLAGGNNEQFF
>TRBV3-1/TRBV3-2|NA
CASSQEAGGLDTQYF
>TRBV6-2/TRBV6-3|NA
CASSLGLAGTDTQYF
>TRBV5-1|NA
CASSLAREKETQYF
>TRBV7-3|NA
CASSLVGSKETQYF
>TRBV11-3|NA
CASSPQQGAHEQFF
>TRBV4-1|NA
CASSQLRDRGNFYGYTF
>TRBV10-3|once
CAISESTSGGTDTQYF
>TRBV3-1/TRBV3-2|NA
CASSQERWRTGARGNTIYF
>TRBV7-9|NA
CASSLEGDSPLHF
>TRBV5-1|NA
CASSLFAGALGKTQYF
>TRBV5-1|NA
CASSMTENTEAFF
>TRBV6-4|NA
CASSDSGQGDPDKGYTF
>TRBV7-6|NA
CASSPGGGSYNEQFF
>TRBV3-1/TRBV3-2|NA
CASSQEAASYYGYTF
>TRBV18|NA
CASSSSGVKDGYTF
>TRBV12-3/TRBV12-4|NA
CASSLGVSYEQYF
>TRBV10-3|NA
CATTPTGPSYGYTF
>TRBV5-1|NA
CASRLVRDRGNEQYF
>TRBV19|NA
CASIRTEMNTEAFF
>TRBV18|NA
CASSPRETNYGYTF
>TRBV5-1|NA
CASSLGLRRGSYEQYF
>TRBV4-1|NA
CASSPGGAYGYTF
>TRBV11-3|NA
CASSLAFRGTGELFF
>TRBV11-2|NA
CASSLDSNRAGGYTF
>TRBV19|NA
CASSSTGTGGIYGYTF
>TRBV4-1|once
CASSQAGQGIGGYTF
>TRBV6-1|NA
CASSAFSSPKGNTIYF
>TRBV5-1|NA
CASGDRGNQPQHF
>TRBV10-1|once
CASSESKIGRGDLPQHF
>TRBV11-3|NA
CASSLGGGSYEQYF
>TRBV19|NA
CASSRNRANYGYTF
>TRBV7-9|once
CASSPVVRNYGYTF
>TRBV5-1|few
CASSSGVSSSYNEQFF
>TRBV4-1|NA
CASSQVANANYGYTF
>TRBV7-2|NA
CASRSGGRTGDTQYF
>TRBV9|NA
CASSVDPGVGEAFF
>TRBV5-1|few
CASSLGGQIAQPQHF
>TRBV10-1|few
CASSDRRGNRGIFGSNQPQHF
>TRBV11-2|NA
CASSPSSYEQYF
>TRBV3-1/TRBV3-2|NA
CASSQEKGHPEQYF